A single sample gave rise to the 22 T cell receptor beta chains below, sequenced in a study of T-cell memory formation after mild COVID-19. TCRdb analysed the 5' RACE reads with MiXCR anew, one entry per CDR3 protein. The table records about 82,000 distinct CDR3 sequences, about 13% of them present only once. Sequencing was done on a sample of PBMCs or a T cell subset sorted from them (not recorded which). The receptors were gathered from an adult woman who had mild COVID-19 (a few samples of this study predate the infection). Cell type and time point are not known.

The chain is built from TRBV6-5 and TRBJ2-7; possible D gene TRBD1, 5 bases. The CDR3 extends over 15 amino acids. V lost 1 base, J lost 5 bases, and 15 bases lay in between. Germline V gene sequence: CDR1 MNHEY, CDR2 SVGAGI. CDR3: CASSYWGVPPNEQYF. As DNA, the CDR3 is TGTGCCAGCAGTTACTGGGGCGTCCCCCCCAACGAGCAGTACTTC.

This clonotype was counted at least ten times. The chain uses TRBV11-3 and TRBJ2-6; D unresolved. Trimming took off 2 bases at V and 4 bases at J, with 9 bases between the two ends. This CDR3 has 15 amino acids. Germline assignment: CDR1 SGHNT and CDR2 YENEEA. The CDR3 loop reads CASSLHGAGANVLTF. The CDR3 coding sequence is TGTGCCAGCAGCTTACACGGCGCAGGGGCCAACGTCCTGACTTTC. The complete variable domain, with remaining parts taken from reference TRBV11-3 and TRBJ2-6, reads EAGVVQSPRYKIIEKKQPVAFWCNPISGHNTLYWYLQNLGQGPELLIRYENEEAVDDSQLPKDRFSAERLKGVDSTLKIQPAELGDSAVYLCASSLHGAGANVLTFGAGSRLTVL.

The chain employs TRBV10-3 and TRBJ1-1; a weak D match, TRBD1 (5 bases). The V gene lost 4 bases and the J gene lost 3 bases, with 12 bases spanning the gap. CDR1 and CDR2 (germline): ENHRY, SYGVKD. The CDR3 sequence is 14 residues long. The CDR3 protein is CAISAPGTDTEAFF. The DNA of the CDR3 is TGTGCCATCAGTGCGCCTGGGACCGACACTGAAGCTTTCTTT.

This clonotype was seen more than once but under ten times. The chain uses TRBV20-1 and TRBJ2-7, with 9 bases identical to TRBD2. Germline V gives CDR1 DFQATT, CDR2 SNEGSKA (reference sequence). Trimming cost V 1 base and J 4 bases; bases outside gene matches: 8. This CDR3 contains 15 residues. The CDR3 reads CSARVIAGAMYEQYF. The CDR3, as DNA: TGCAGTGCTAGAGTGATAGCGGGAGCTATGTACGAGCAGTACTTC.

About this clonotype itself: With a much larger clone just one base away, this may be a read error. This rearrangement joins TRBV7-3 to TRBJ2-2; D remains unclear. Germline V lookup: CDR1 SGHTA, CDR2 FQGTGA. This CDR3 contains 13 residues. CDR3 DNA sequence: TGTGCCAGAAGCTCGGATAACACCGGGGAGCTGTTTTTT. Protein: CARSSDNTGELFF.

The chain links TRBV6-8 to TRBJ2-7, with a possible D match to TRBD1 (6 bases). This CDR3 region has 13 residues. CDR1 MNHGY and CDR2 SAAAGT come from the germline V gene. V was trimmed by 6 bases and J by 3 bases, leaving 12 bases between them. CDR3 bases: TGTGCCAGCAGGGACCGGGACAACTACGAGCAGTACTTC. It encodes CASRDRDNYEQYF.

The chain is built from TRBV7-9 and TRBJ2-1, with 12 bases fitting TRBD2. V shed 5 bases and J 8 bases; nucleotides not matched to a gene: 7. Germline assignment: CDR1 SEHNR and CDR2 FQNEAQ (reference sequence). The CDR3 contains 15 residues. The CDR3 loop reads CASSSLAGGPDEQFF. CDR3 nucleotide sequence: TGTGCCAGCAGCAGCCTAGCGGGAGGGCCCGATGAGCAGTTCTTC.

The chain links TRBV12-3 or TRBV12-4 to TRBJ2-7, with D uncertain. The V gene lost 5 bases and the J gene lost 4 bases, with 12 bases spanning the gap. This CDR3 is 13 amino acids long. The CDR3 DNA reads TGTGCCAGCAGTCTGTGGAGCGCTTACGAGCAGTACTTC. It specifies CASSLWSAYEQYF.

The DNA of the CDR3 is TGCGCCAGCAGCTTGACTAGCGGGCACTCCTACGAGCAGTACTTC. It encodes CASSLTSGHSYEQYF. The chain uses TRBV5-1 and TRBJ2-7; 9 nucleotides align to TRBD2. CDR1 SGHRS and CDR2 YFSETQ come from the germline V gene. Trimming cost V 1 base and J 0 bases; bases outside gene matches: 2. There are 15 residues in the CDR3.

This chain's CDR3 is CASSYGTDNEQYF. The CDR3 DNA reads TGTGCCAGCAGCTACGGGACGGACAACGAGCAGTACTTC. The V call is TRBV7-6, the J call TRBJ2-7; possibly TRBD1 or TRBD2 for D (5 bases each). CDR3 length equals 13 residues. Trimming pared 4 bases from V and 5 bases from J, leaving 12 bases between. Looked up from germline, CDR1 is SGHVS and CDR2 is FNYEAQ.

J is TRBJ1-1 and V is TRBV30; D might be TRBD1 (6 bases). V lost 5 bases to trimming and J lost 6 bases, with 28 bases between them. CDR1 is GTSNPN and CDR2 is SVGIG in the germline V gene (reference sequence). This CDR3 contains 17 residues. This CDR3 is CAWGDYAPQGGKAEAFF. Here the CDR3 DNA reads TGTGCCTGGGGTGATTACGCCCCACAGGGAGGGAAGGCTGAAGCTTTCTTT.

This clonotype came up a few times. The rearrangement links TRBV7-9 to TRBJ2-7; D not certain. The CDR3 is 14 amino acids. Deletions cut 6 bases from V and 0 bases from J, with 12 bases between. Germline V CDR1 and CDR2: SEHNR, FQNEAQ (reference sequence). Here the CDR3 DNA reads TGTGCCAGCAGTCCCCCGAGGTCCTCCTACGAGCAGTACTTC. As protein: CASSPPRSSYEQYF. The variable domain in full, with the rest retrieved from reference TRBV7-9 and TRBJ2-7, is DTGVSQNPRHKITKRGQNVTFRCDPISEHNRLYWYRQTLGQGPEFLTYFQNEAQLEKSRLLSDRFSAERPKGSFSTLEIQRTEQGDSAMYLCASSPPRSSYEQYFGPGTRLTVT.

V usage is TRBV9 and J usage is TRBJ1-1, with D hard to call. This CDR3 has 16 amino acids. In germline, CDR1 is SGDLS, CDR2 YYNGEE. The V end lost 0 bases, the J end lost 4 bases, and 16 bases lay between the germline ends. The CDR3 is CASSVAPQSTGTEAFF. CDR3 sequence (DNA): TGTGCCAGCAGCGTAGCTCCCCAGAGTACGGGCACTGAAGCTTTCTTT.

The chain joins TRBV19 to TRBJ2-3; D is ambiguous. The germline V gene has CDR1 LNHDA and CDR2 SQIVND (reference sequence). This CDR3 has 15 amino acids. V lost 0 bases to trimming and J lost 6 bases, with 13 bases between them. This CDR3 reads CASSIDRAPRDTQYF. The CDR3 nucleotides read TGTGCCAGTAGTATAGATCGGGCTCCTAGGGATACGCAGTATTTT. The complete variable domain, with remaining parts taken from reference TRBV19 and TRBJ2-3, reads DGGITQSPKYLFRKEGQNVTLSCEQNLNHDAMYWYRQDPGQGLRLIYYSQIVNDFQKGDIAEGYSVSREKKESFPLTVTSAQKNPTAFYLCASSIDRAPRDTQYFGPGTRLTVL.

The chain employs TRBV30 and TRBJ2-3; D is possibly TRBD2 (6 bases). This CDR3 is built from 15 residues. V lost 4 bases and J 0 bases, leaving 14 bases between the germline ends. The germline V gene has CDR1 GTSNPN and CDR2 SVGIG (reference sequence). This CDR3 reads CAWTGGGISTDTQYF. CDR3 nucleotide sequence: TGTGCCTGGACCGGGGGAGGAATTAGCACAGATACGCAGTATTTT.

This clonotype has more than one count but fewer than ten. The genes are TRBV5-1 and TRBJ2-3; D not resolved. This CDR3 comprises 16 residues. Per germline, CDR1 SGHRS and CDR2 YFSETQ. V shed 0 bases and J shed 6 bases, with 17 bases lying between them. The CDR3 DNA is TGCGCCAGCAGCTTGGGATGGGCCTCCTCCGGGGATACGCAGTATTTT. The encoded protein is CASSLGWASSGDTQYF.

This clonotype has more than one count but fewer than ten. The rearrangement links TRBV12-3 or TRBV12-4 to TRBJ1-4; no definite D call. Between the trimmed V and J ends, which lost 3 bases and 0 bases, there was a span of 14 bases. The CDR3 runs 17 residues. CDR3 coding DNA: TGTGCCAGCAGTTTCGTTTTGGGCCGAGCAACTAATGAAAAACTGTTTTTT. Protein sequence: CASSFVLGRATNEKLFF.

The rearrangement links TRBV6-5 to TRBJ2-1; D gene ambiguous. This CDR3 is built from 14 residues. The ends were cut back, 0 bases at V and 5 bases at J, with 8 bases in the middle. From germline, CDR1 is MNHEY and CDR2 SVGAGI. This chain's CDR3 is CASSYSPSDNEQFF. CDR3 coding DNA: TGTGCCAGCAGTTACTCACCTAGTGACAATGAGCAGTTCTTC.

This clonotype turned up a few times. V gene TRBV11-2 combines with J gene TRBJ2-3, with TRBD1 matching 10 bases. The trim removed 0 bases at V and 4 bases at J, leaving 10 bases unmatched. Germline-derived CDR1 and CDR2 are SGHAT and FQNNGV. The CDR3 consists of 18 residues. The CDR3 loop reads CASSLDFWGQGSADTQYF. CDR3 bases: TGTGCCAGCAGCTTAGATTTTTGGGGACAGGGGAGTGCAGATACGCAGTATTTT.

This clonotype was found a few times. The chain couples TRBV6-2 or TRBV6-3 to TRBJ2-5, with D uncertain. The CDR3 spans 13 residues. Per germline, CDR1 MNHEY and CDR2 SVGEGT. V gave up 2 bases and J gave up 2 bases, with 6 bases separating them. The DNA of the CDR3 is TGTGCCAGCAGTTACCAGACTCAAGAGACCCAGTACTTC. It codes for CASSYQTQETQYF.

This clonotype was observed a few times. This chain joins TRBV12-3 or TRBV12-4 and TRBJ1-1; D gene uncertain. Trimming cost V 3 bases and J 2 bases, with 13 bases left between them. The CDR3 spans 15 residues. CDR3 DNA sequence: TGTGCCAGCAGTTTTTGGGGTCTTGGAAACACTGAAGCTTTCTTT. Translated, it gives CASSFWGLGNTEAFF.

The table lists this clonotype with a few counts. The chain carries TRBV25-1 and TRBJ2-7; TRBD1 agrees at 7 bases. This CDR3 contains 12 residues. V trimming: 8 bases; J trimming: 1 base; junction bases outside the gene matches: 2. CDR1 is MGHDK and CDR2 is SYGVNS in the germline V gene. CDR3 region: CASGTVSYEQYF. The CDR3 DNA is TGTGCCAGCGGGACAGTATCCTACGAGCAGTACTTC.